Detailed here is one T cell receptor beta chain. The antigen remains undetermined. V was pared by 4 bases and J by 5 bases, with 15 bases of the junction left unmatched. Germline V gives CDR1 SGHDT, CDR2 YYEEEE. The CDR3 spans 18 residues. The data were taken from a study of T cell responses to AZD1222 COVID-19 vaccine. Whole-study findings and limits: Regions 160-218 and 743-854 held dominance among vaccine-associated CD4 TCRs, which spanned spike. Baseline serology detected seropositivity in only 5 or 6 AZD1222 recipients. There were repertoire samples only from the period after the peak T cell response. Reports indicate that nearly half of spike-specific TCRs are directed at unmutated variant regions.

Produced via immunoSEQ multiplex PCR; TCRdb's table is partial and in-frame only. The sample records about 94,000 clones, approximately 88% being singletons. This rearrangement joins TRBV5-6 to TRBJ2-3, with TRBD2 matching 11 bases. The clonotype originates from an adult who received the AZD1222 COVID-19 vaccine. The source material was peripheral blood, sampled 28 days after the second AZD1222 dose. CDR3 DNA: TGTGCCAGCAGCATGGGGGTTGGCCTACTAGCGGGGGTAGATACGCAGTATTTT. This codes for CASSMGVGLLAGVDTQYF. The variable domain in full, completed from reference TRBV5-6 and TRBJ2-3, reads DAGVTQSPTHLIKTRGQQVTLRCSPKSGHDTVSWYQQALGQGPQFIFQYYEEEERQRGNFPDRFSGHQFPNYSSELNVNALLLGDSALYLCASSMGVGLLAGVDTQYFGPGTRLTVL.